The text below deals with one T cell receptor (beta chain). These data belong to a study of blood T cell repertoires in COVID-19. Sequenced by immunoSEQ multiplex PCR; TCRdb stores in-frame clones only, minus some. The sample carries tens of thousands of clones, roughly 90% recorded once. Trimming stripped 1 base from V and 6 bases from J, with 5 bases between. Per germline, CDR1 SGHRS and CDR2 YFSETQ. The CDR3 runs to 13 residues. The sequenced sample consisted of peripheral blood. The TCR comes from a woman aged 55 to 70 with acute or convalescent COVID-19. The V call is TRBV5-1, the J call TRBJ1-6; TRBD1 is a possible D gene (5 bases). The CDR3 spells CASSLQGNSPLHF. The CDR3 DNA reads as TGCGCCAGCAGCTTGCAGGGTAATTCACCCCTCCACTTT.